This T cell receptor beta chain is from a study of blood T cell repertoires in COVID-19. The authors' processing: Reference gene primer amplification yielded estimated nucleated cell counts. The assay was immunoSEQ multiplex PCR, and TCRdb's table has in-frame clones only and misses some. Clonal size and the V and J genes are those of that table, whereas D and trimming came from the DNA. The sample records about 160,000 clones, just under 95% being singletons. The trim removed 6 bases at V and 5 bases at J, leaving 6 bases unmatched. The CDR3 runs 13 residues. Sequenced input: peripheral blood. The TCR originated in a woman aged 45-65 years with acute or convalescent COVID-19. This chain links TRBV12-3 or TRBV12-4 with TRBJ2-5; 7 bases map to TRBD1. The CDR3: CASRMTGMETQYF. The CDR3 nucleotides read TGTGCCAGCAGAATGACAGGGATGGAGACCCAGTACTTC.